This T cell receptor (beta chain) was identified during a study of T cell repertoires in cytomegalovirus infection. Background on the study: Epitope selection comprised recently identified HLA-C-restricted CMV epitopes and well-studied HLA-B-restricted CMV epitopes. Both a matching HLA type and CMV infection were indicated by public TCR beta signatures.

Germline values: CDR1 ENHRY, CDR2 SYGVKD. The CDR3 sequence is 14 residues long. The trim removed 4 bases at V and 2 bases at J, leaving 5 bases unmatched. TCRdb reanalysed the reads using MiXCR and keeps one entry per CDR3 protein. The sample has some 700,000 distinct CDR3 sequences, roughly 36% seen once. Study results and limitations: Predominance within the ex vivo response was attributable to HLA-C-restricted CMV-specific TCR beta clonotypes. The cumulative frequency of public TCR beta families distinguished individuals who carried CMV together with the relevant HLA.

This clonotype turned up a few times. Its target is not known. The chain links TRBV10-3 to TRBJ2-7; 7 bases agree with TRBD1. The material sequenced was cultured PBMCs, taken from culture after CMV antigen stimulation. This sequence originates from a human donor in good health (CMV status not recorded). Some clones in this sample may be carry-over from other donors' samples. The CDR3 loop reads CAISAGQYAYEQYF. CDR3 bases: TGTGCCATCAGTGCGGGACAGTATGCCTACGAGCAGTACTTC.